This T cell receptor beta chain comes out of a study of spatial heterogeneity in lung cancer. Study overall: Follow-up PBMC samples were sequenced when available, at a median of approximately two years after resection. Among detected sequences, beta-chain ones consistently exceeded alpha-chain ones in number.

Time point reported: blood at routine non-recurrence follow-up after resection. Germline V CDR1 and CDR2: LGHDT, YNNKEL (reference sequence). The CDR3 consists of 16 residues. The ends were cut back, 0 bases at V and 3 bases at J, with 15 bases in the middle. TCR cDNA molecules each carried a unique molecular identifier. Using its own MiXCR run on the 5' RACE reads, TCRdb lists one record per CDR3 protein. The data show under 75,000 distinct CDR3 sequences, with 8% to 10% seen just once and around 1.9% held by the top ten. Study-wide results and caveats: Blood showed ubiquitous tumor TCRs more often at resection than at routine follow-up.

For this clonotype: Its antigen remains unknown.

This TCR was sampled from a female donor with early-stage non-small cell lung cancer. This chain joins TRBV3-1 and TRBJ2-7; D may be TRBD1 or TRBD2 (6 bases each). The specimen was PBMCs, collected at follow-up. CDR3 sequence: CASSQELGGSNYEQYF. CDR3 coding DNA: TGTGCCAGCAGCCAAGAATTAGGGGGGTCAAACTACGAGCAGTACTTC.